A single sample gave rise to the 16 T cell receptor beta chains below, sequenced in a study of T-cell memory formation after mild COVID-19. TCRdb called the 5' RACE reads again in MiXCR, with one record for every CDR3 protein. The sample has 350,000 to 450,000 distinct CDR3 sequences, over 13% seen once. Sequenced: PBMCs or a T cell subset sorted from them (not recorded which). The receptors derive from a man younger than 35 who had mild COVID-19 (a few samples of this study predate the infection). Cell type and time point are not known.

This clonotype was found many times. In DNA, the CDR3 is TGCGCCAGCAGCTTCTACCCGGAGGCTAATGAAAAACTGTTTTTT. It yields the protein CASSFYPEANEKLFF. V gene TRBV5-1 combines with J gene TRBJ1-4; D unresolved. CDR1 and CDR2 (germline): SGHRS, YFSETQ. The V end was cut by 2 bases, the J end by 3 bases, with 11 bases between. This CDR3 comprises 15 residues. Supplemented by reference TRBV5-1 and TRBJ1-4, the full variable domain reads KAGVTQTPRYLIKTRGQQVTLSCSPISGHRSVSWYQQTPGQGLQFLFEYFSETQRNKGNFPGRFSGRQFSNSRSEMNVSTLELGDSALYLCASSFYPEANEKLFFGSGTQLSVL.

The chain employs TRBV7-3 and TRBJ2-2, with D perhaps TRBD1 (5 bases). The CDR3 covers 14 residues. Between the trimmed V and J ends, which lost 7 bases and 1 base, there was a span of 10 bases. Germline V gene data show CDR1 as SGHTA and CDR2 as FQGTGA. In DNA form, the CDR3 reads TGTGCCAGCAAGGGGCAGGGGAACACCGGGGAGCTGTTTTTT. Encoded protein: CASKGQGNTGELFF.

This clonotype was counted between two and nine times. This chain links TRBV7-6 with TRBJ1-1; the D gene is possibly TRBD1 (6 bases). CDR3 size: 11 residues. The ends were cut back, 8 bases at V and 8 bases at J, with 12 bases in the middle. Germline values: CDR1 SGHVS, CDR2 FNYEAQ. The CDR3 region is CASLQGTEAFF. CDR3 coding DNA: TGTGCCAGCCTACAGGGAACGGAAGCTTTCTTT.

There are many counts of this clonotype. This sequence joins TRBV7-9 and TRBJ1-1; D unresolved. Germline V CDR1 and CDR2: SEHNR, FQNEAQ (reference sequence). V was clipped by 5 bases and J by 1 base, with 8 bases between them. CDR3 length: 13 amino acids. The CDR3 is CASSPSPNTEAFF. The CDR3 DNA follows: TGTGCCAGCAGCCCATCACCGAACACTGAAGCTTTCTTT. Complete variable domain (other parts from reference TRBV7-9 and TRBJ1-1): DTGVSQNPRHKITKRGQNVTFRCDPISEHNRLYWYRQTLGQGPEFLTYFQNEAQLEKSRLLSDRFSAERPKGSFSTLEIQRTEQGDSAMYLCASSPSPNTEAFFGQGTRLTVV.

This clonotype was counted a few times. J is TRBJ2-3 and V is TRBV7-9; tentatively, D is TRBD1 (5 bases). The length of the CDR3 is 17 residues. The V gene's germline CDR1 is SEHNR and CDR2 FQNEAQ (reference sequence). V was shortened by 0 bases and J by 2 bases, with 15 bases between the two germline ends. Written as DNA, the CDR3 is TGTGCCAGCAGCTTAGCCTGGGGCCTCTCAGCCACAGATACGCAGTATTTT. It yields the protein CASSLAWGLSATDTQYF.

At least ten counts were recorded for this clonotype. The V and J genes are TRBV2 and TRBJ1-5; no firm D call. With 7 bases removed from V and 3 bases from J, the gap between germline ends came to 7 bases. Per the germline V gene, CDR1 is SNHLY and CDR2 is FYNNEI. The CDR3 runs to 12 residues. The CDR3 region is CASKLYNQPQHF. The CDR3 coding sequence is TGTGCCAGCAAACTGTACAATCAGCCCCAGCATTTT.

This chain uses TRBV5-1 with TRBJ2-3, with D possibly being TRBD1 or TRBD2 (5 bases each). Per germline, CDR1 SGHRS and CDR2 YFSETQ. Trimming cost V 6 bases and J 3 bases, with 17 bases left between them. There are 15 residues in the CDR3. For the CDR3, the DNA is TGCGCCAGCACCCCGACGGGGCCCGAGACAGATACGCAGTATTTT. It translates to CASTPTGPETDTQYF.

The chain has TRBV7-6 and TRBJ2-5; 7 positions agree with TRBD2. With V trimmed by 2 bases and J by 2 bases, 5 bases remained unmatched. The CDR3 length is 15 residues. Germline CDR1 is SGHVS and CDR2 is FNYEAQ. The CDR3 loop is CASSLLGGSQETQYF. CDR3 DNA: TGTGCCAGCAGCTTACTGGGGGGGAGTCAAGAGACCCAGTACTTC.

The chain couples TRBV3-1 to TRBJ1-4; D is unclear. This CDR3 is 14 amino acids long. Germline lookup yields CDR1 LGHDT and CDR2 YNNKEL (reference sequence). Trimming pared 3 bases from V and 8 bases from J, leaving 13 bases between. The CDR3 DNA sequence: TGTGCCAGCAGCCAGAATCGACATTCCGAAAAACTGTTTTTT. Translating it yields CASSQNRHSEKLFF.

V usage is TRBV7-9 and J usage is TRBJ2-1, with D tentatively TRBD2 (5 bases). The CDR3 has 13 residues. Germline V gene data show CDR1 as SEHNR and CDR2 as FQNEAQ (reference sequence). V gave up 5 bases and J gave up 6 bases, with 11 bases separating them. CDR3 in amino acids: CASSPLDFNEQFF. Here the CDR3 DNA reads TGTGCCAGCAGCCCATTGGACTTCAATGAGCAGTTCTTC.

The rearrangement links TRBV7-2 to TRBJ2-4, with 7 bases fitting TRBD2. Looked up from germline, CDR1 is SGHTA and CDR2 is FQGNSA. The V segment lost 3 bases and the J segment 1 base; nucleotides outside the gene matches: 6. The CDR3 has 16 residues. CDR3: CASSLRGRTAKNIQYF. The CDR3 DNA sequence: TGTGCCAGCAGCTTGCGGGGGAGGACGGCCAAAAACATTCAGTACTTC.

There are a few counts of this clonotype. This sequence joins TRBV12-5 and TRBJ1-1; TRBD1 might be the D (6 bases). V lost 3 bases to trimming and J lost 7 bases, with 12 bases between them. The V gene's germline CDR1 is LGHNT and CDR2 FRNRAP. The CDR3 runs to 13 residues. Here the CDR3 reads CASGFRGDIEAFF. The CDR3 DNA reads TGTGCTAGTGGTTTCAGGGGAGATATTGAAGCTTTCTTT. Full variable domain (remainder filled in from reference TRBV12-5 and TRBJ1-1): DARVTQTPRHKVTEMGQEVTMRCQPILGHNTVFWYRQTMMQGLELLAYFRNRAPLDDSGMPKDRFSAEMPDATLATLKIQPSEPRDSAVYFCASGFRGDIEAFFGQGTRLTVV.

This clonotype was counted between two and nine times. The chain employs TRBV7-9 and TRBJ1-2; no reliable D call. Deletions cut 5 bases from V and 5 bases from J, with 15 bases between. CDR3 size: 14 residues. Germline CDR1 reads SEHNR; CDR2 reads FQNEAQ (reference sequence). The CDR3 loop reads CASSLQSGGYGYTF. The CDR3 bases are TGTGCCAGCAGCCTCCAAAGTGGAGGGTATGGCTACACCTTC. The variable domain in full, with the rest retrieved from reference TRBV7-9 and TRBJ1-2, is DTGVSQNPRHKITKRGQNVTFRCDPISEHNRLYWYRQTLGQGPEFLTYFQNEAQLEKSRLLSDRFSAERPKGSFSTLEIQRTEQGDSAMYLCASSLQSGGYGYTFGSGTRLTVV.

The rearrangement joins TRBV6-1 to TRBJ2-7, with D possibly matching TRBD1 (6 bases). CDR1 and CDR2 (germline): MNHNS, SASEGT. The ends were cut back, 7 bases at V and 3 bases at J, with 16 bases in the middle. The CDR3 has 14 amino acids. CDR3 nucleotides: TGTGCCAGCAATCTACAGGGTTTCGACTACGAGCAGTACTTC. Its translation: CASNLQGFDYEQYF.

V and J are TRBV29-1 and TRBJ2-1; TRBD2 aligns across 13 bases. Germline V gives CDR1 SQVTM, CDR2 ANQGSEA. Trimming cost V 7 bases and J 8 bases; bases outside gene matches: 11. This CDR3 spans 15 amino acids. The CDR3 region is CSGILGTSGIYEQFF. Here the CDR3 DNA reads TGCAGCGGGATACTCGGGACTAGCGGGATATATGAGCAGTTCTTC.

The V gene is TRBV27, the J gene TRBJ2-3; the D gene is possibly TRBD1 (5 bases). This CDR3 region has 18 residues. Germline CDR1 is MNHEY and CDR2 is SMNVEV (reference sequence). The V end lost 4 bases, the J end lost 3 bases, and 23 bases lay between the germline ends. For the CDR3, the DNA is TGTGCCAGCAGTTCCTATTCAAGATCCCCTGGGGCTACAGATACGCAGTATTTT. It encodes CASSSYSRSPGATDTQYF.